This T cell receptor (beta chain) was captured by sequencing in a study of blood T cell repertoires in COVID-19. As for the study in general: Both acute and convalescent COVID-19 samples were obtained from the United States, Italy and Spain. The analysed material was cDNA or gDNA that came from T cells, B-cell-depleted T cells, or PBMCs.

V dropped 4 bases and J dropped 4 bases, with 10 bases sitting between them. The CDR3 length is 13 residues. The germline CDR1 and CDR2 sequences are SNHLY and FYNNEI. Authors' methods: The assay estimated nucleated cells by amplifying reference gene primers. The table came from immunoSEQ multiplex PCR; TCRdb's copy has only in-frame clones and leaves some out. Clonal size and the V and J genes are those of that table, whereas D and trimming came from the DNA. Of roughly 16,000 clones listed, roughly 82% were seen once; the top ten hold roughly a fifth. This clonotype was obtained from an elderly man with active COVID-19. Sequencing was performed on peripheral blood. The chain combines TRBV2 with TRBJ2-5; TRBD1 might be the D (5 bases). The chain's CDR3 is CASSATRGETQYF. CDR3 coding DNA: TGTGCCAGCAGTGCGACAAGGGGAGAGACCCAGTACTTC.